Here is one TCR beta chain with its context. Its antigen remains unidentified. The source of the sample is a study of shared clonotypes between healthy human individuals. Study-wide results and limits: Depth of sequencing was expected to influence donor clonotype sharing. Rarefaction exposed incomplete sorted-subset sequencing despite large depth.

The CD4+ fraction was divided into a CD45RA+ naive subset and a CD45RA-negative memory subset. Template for every sorted-subset replicate PCR totaled around 200 ng DNA, about 30,000 T cell genomes. Profiling relied on immunoSEQ multiplex PCR, and the TCRdb table lists in-frame clones only, not all of them. The sample gives around 1.6 million clones, under 99% of which show up once; roughly 0.45% is in the top ten. Germline CDR1 reads SGHVS; CDR2 reads FNYEAQ. The V segment lost 5 bases and the J segment 3 bases; nucleotides outside the gene matches: 14. The CDR3 totals 17 residues. The source is a man aged 25 to 40 in good health. Material for sequencing was naive CD4+ T cells sorted from blood. This sample's subset: CD45RA+ positively selected. This rearrangement joins TRBV7-6 to TRBJ2-7; 9 bases agree with TRBD1. The CDR3, as DNA: TGTGCCAGCAGCACCGCTCCGGGACAGGGCAACAACTACGAGCAGTACTTC. It is translated as CASSTAPGQGNNYEQYF.